Sequencing of this T cell receptor (beta chain) was carried out in a study of T cells of healthy individuals. This clonotype was counted many times. This CDR3 spans 15 amino acids. Trimming removed 4 bases from V and 0 bases from J; junction bases left unmatched: 7. Germline values: CDR1 DFQATT, CDR2 SNEGSKA (reference sequence). One entry per CDR3 protein, called by TCRdb with MiXCR from the 5' RACE reads. The sample lists 90,000 to 100,000 distinct CDR3 sequences, approximately 15% occurring once. This rearrangement joins TRBV20-1 to TRBJ2-5, with 8 nucleotides matching TRBD2. This clonotype was obtained from a human donor in good health. This CDR3 reads CSAIRRGDNQETQYF. CDR3 sequence (DNA): TGCAGTGCTATTAGGCGGGGGGACAACCAAGAGACCCAGTACTTC.